The next 21 T cell receptor beta chains were all read from a single sample in a study of blood T cells in healthy people across ages (dated by TCRdb to about 2015). The protocol used for the library was 5' RACE. The sequencer was an Illumina HiSeq 2500. A second PCR of about 7 to 12 cycles was run with a J-beta primer mix and a sample-barcoded 5' primer. The public reads were run again by TCRdb, first through fastp at Q25 and then through MiXCR, and only productive beta chains were kept. Rows merge per CDR3 protein into single entries with the most common DNA and genes. The table for this sample lists 600,000 or so distinct CDR3 sequences; approximately 30% of them were counted only once. 15% to 19% of the sample lies in the top ten. Sequencing was performed on blood. The receptors shown here come from a woman aged 80 or older in good health.

This chain uses TRBV5-1 with TRBJ2-1; D perhaps matches TRBD1 (9 bases). The V gene's germline CDR1 is SGHRS and CDR2 YFSETQ. The CDR3 is made up of 16 amino acids. The ends were cut back, 6 bases at V and 7 bases at J, with 23 bases in the middle. Here the CDR3 DNA reads TGCGCCAGCACTCCGGCGGGGGGACAGGGAATAAATGAGCAGTTCTTC. Its protein is CASTPAGGQGINEQFF. Full variable domain (missing parts from reference TRBV5-1 and TRBJ2-1): KAGVTQTPRYLIKTRGQQVTLSCSPISGHRSVSWYQQTPGQGLQFLFEYFSETQRNKGNFPGRFSGRQFSNSRSEMNVSTLELGDSALYLCASTPAGGQGINEQFFGPGTRLTVL.

Regarding this clonotype: Given a much more abundant clone one base away, this may be a read error. This chain links TRBV7-6 with TRBJ2-7; D is undetermined. The J call may not be correct, given that the DNA end is closer to TRBJ2-5. Germline values: CDR1 SGHVS, CDR2 FNYEAQ. The CDR3 contains 14 residues. Here the CDR3 DNA reads TGTACCAGCAGCTCCGTCGACAAGGTGGAGACCCAGTACTTC. The encoded protein is CTSSSVDKVETQYF.

This clonotype came up a few times. One base away lies a much larger clone, so this may be a sequencing read error. This chain links TRBV27 with TRBJ2-3, with TRBD2 identical over 11 bases. The CDR3 has 15 residues. Germline V gene sequence: CDR1 MNHEY, CDR2 SMNVEV (reference sequence). The CDR3 region has the DNA TGTGCCAACAGTTTCTTAGCGGGGGGGGCAGATACGCAGTATTTT. Amino acid sequence: CANSFLAGGADTQYF.

This clonotype was detected ten times or more. V and J are TRBV5-1 and TRBJ1-1, with D uncertain. Germline values: CDR1 SGHRS, CDR2 YFSETQ. V was clipped by 0 bases and J by 5 bases, with 14 bases between them. CDR3 length: 15 amino acids. CDR3 nucleotides: TGCGCCAGCAGCTTGGCCTGCTTGGGTCGAACTGAAGCTTTCTTT. Its translation: CASSLACLGRTEAFF.

This clonotype was recorded many times. This clone may be a read error of a much larger clone one base away. The V call is TRBV20-1, the J call TRBJ2-5, with D possibly TRBD2 on 5 matching bases. V dropped 5 bases and J dropped 11 bases, with 21 bases sitting between them. Germline CDR1 DFQATT, CDR2 SNEGSKA (reference sequence). The CDR3 runs 13 residues. The CDR3 loop is CSAEGRNGNEQYF. The DNA for the CDR3 is TGCAGTGCTGAGGGTCGCAATGGCAATGAGCAGTACTTC.

This clonotype showed up many times. The chain has TRBV20-1 and TRBJ2-7; 14 bases match TRBD2. Germline lookup yields CDR1 DFQATT and CDR2 SNEGSKA (reference sequence). V shed 2 bases, J shed 2 bases, and the junction held 5 bases outside the gene matches. The CDR3 extends over 16 amino acids. The CDR3 protein is CSARYGTSGGTYEQYF. CDR3 nucleotide sequence: TGCAGTGCTAGATACGGGACTAGCGGGGGAACCTACGAGCAGTACTTC.

In its sample, this clonotype was seen many times. The V call is TRBV4-1, the J call TRBJ1-5; no firm D call. Trimming took off 0 bases at V and 3 bases at J, with 3 bases between the two ends. The CDR3 contains 13 residues. The germline V gene has CDR1 MGHRA and CDR2 YSYEKL. CDR3 in amino acids: CASSQDPNQPQHF. DNA for the CDR3: TGCGCCAGCAGCCAAGACCCCAATCAGCCCCAGCATTTT.

The chain employs TRBV9 and TRBJ1-3; 7 bases line up with TRBD1. In germline, CDR1 is SGDLS, CDR2 YYNGEE. Trimming cost V 3 bases and J 9 bases; bases outside gene matches: 6. This CDR3 is 13 amino acids long. CDR3 DNA: TGTGCCAGCAGCGCTACAGGGGCGCGCACCATATATTTT. Its translation is CASSATGARTIYF. The complete variable domain, with remaining parts taken from reference TRBV9 and TRBJ1-3, reads DSGVTQTPKHLITATGQRVTLRCSPRSGDLSVYWYQQSLDQGLQFLIQYYNGEERAKGNILERFSAQQFPDLHSELNLSSLELGDSALYFCASSATGARTIYFGEGSWLTVV.

The rearrangement joins TRBV7-9 to TRBJ1-2; D gene ambiguous. Trimming left V 1 base short and J 9 bases short, with 21 bases between. Germline-derived CDR1 and CDR2 are SEHNR and FQNEAQ (reference sequence). The CDR3 spans 16 residues. This CDR3 is CASSLEREGPGRSYTF. For the CDR3, the DNA is TGTGCCAGCAGCTTAGAACGTGAGGGCCCGGGAAGGAGCTACACCTTC.

This clonotype was seen a handful of times. One base away lies a much larger clone, so this may be a sequencing read error. This CDR3 reads CASSPIGTGGETQYF. In nucleotides, the CDR3 is TGTGCCAGCAGCCCCATCGGGACAGGGGGAGAGACCCAGTACTTC. This sequence joins TRBV4-2 and TRBJ2-5; 11 bases map to TRBD1. J lost 4 bases, V lost 4 bases, and 5 bases had no gene match. Germline assignment: CDR1 LGHNA and CDR2 YNFKEQ. The CDR3 spans 15 residues.

To note about this clonotype: This may be a read error, as it is one base from a much larger clone. The CDR3 protein is CAASRDWTNEQFF. CDR3 coding DNA: TGTGCCGCCAGCAGAGATTGGACTAATGAGCAGTTCTTC. The chain carries TRBV15 and TRBJ2-1; the D gene is possibly TRBD2 (5 bases). CDR3 length: 13 amino acids. The V gene's germline CDR1 is LNHNV and CDR2 YYDKDF (reference sequence).

The table lists this clonotype with many counts. A much larger clone lies a single base off, so this may be a read error. The J gene is TRBJ2-5, the V gene TRBV12-3 or TRBV12-4; D might be TRBD2 (5 bases). CDR3 length equals 13 residues. V lost 9 bases and J 4 bases, leaving 15 bases between the germline ends. The DNA of the CDR3 is TGTGCCAGGGGGAGAAGCGGACTAGAGACCCAGTACTTC. It is translated as CARGRSGLETQYF.

This clonotype was found many times. The V call is TRBV7-2, the J call TRBJ2-1; D is unclear. The germline V and J ends were trimmed by 4 bases and 10 bases, with 17 bases remaining between them. The germline V gene has CDR1 SGHTA and CDR2 FQGNSA. This CDR3 is built from 14 residues. The CDR3 sequence is CASSYQRSSPEQFF. The CDR3 DNA follows: TGTGCCAGCAGCTACCAACGTTCGAGTCCGGAGCAGTTCTTC.

CDR3: CASSSGRTARPQHF. In DNA form, the CDR3 reads TGTGCCAGCAGTTCCGGACGGACCGCGAGGCCCCAGCATTTT. The J gene is TRBJ1-5, the V gene TRBV6-2 or TRBV6-3; D not resolved. Trimming left V 4 bases short and J 9 bases short, with 16 bases between. Germline CDR1 MNHEY, CDR2 SVGEGT. This CDR3 has 14 residues.

The chain combines TRBV20-1 with TRBJ2-2; D gene ambiguous. Germline CDR1 is DFQATT and CDR2 is SNEGSKA (reference sequence). V gave up 5 bases and J gave up 7 bases, with 8 bases separating them. This CDR3 comprises 11 residues. CDR3 loop: CSAHNDGELFF. The CDR3 DNA follows: TGCAGTGCTCATAACGACGGGGAGCTGTTTTTT.

This rearrangement joins TRBV20-1 to TRBJ2-1; TRBD1 matches 10 bases. This CDR3 region has 14 residues. The ends lost 6 bases at V and 9 bases at J; junction bases unmatched: 11. From germline, CDR1 is DFQATT and CDR2 SNEGSKA (reference sequence). The CDR3 bases are TGCAGTGCCCTACCGGGACAGGGGATAGGTGAGCAGTTCTTC. This sequence encodes CSALPGQGIGEQFF.

In its sample, this clonotype was seen a few times. The rearrangement joins TRBV7-3 to TRBJ2-2, with D hard to call. Germline V gene sequence: CDR1 SGHTA, CDR2 FQGTGA. V lost 2 bases to trimming and J lost 7 bases, with 20 bases between them. This CDR3 has 17 amino acids. This CDR3 reads CASSLYPGPNPNGELFF. CDR3 nucleotides: TGTGCCAGCAGCTTATATCCCGGGCCCAATCCCAACGGGGAGCTGTTTTTT.

A note on this clonotype: A much larger clone is a single base away; this may be a read error. V and J are TRBV20-1 and TRBJ2-1, with 9 bases lining up with TRBD2. This CDR3 is 13 amino acids long. CDR1 is DFQATT and CDR2 is SNEGSKA in the germline V gene (reference sequence). V lost 7 bases to trimming and J lost 13 bases; unmatched junction nucleotides: 14. The CDR3 DNA is TGCAGTGGCGGGCGGGGGGGCCCTGAGACCCAGTTCTTC. The encoded protein is CSGGRGGPETQFF.

This clonotype was observed at least ten times. V and J are TRBV20-1 and TRBJ2-7; 9 nucleotides agree with TRBD2. This CDR3 is 12 amino acids long. The germline CDR1 and CDR2 sequences are DFQATT and SNEGSKA (reference sequence). The J segment lost 5 bases and the V segment lost 4 bases, leaving 3 bases of the junction unmatched. The CDR3 here is CSATGGGDEQYF. The CDR3 bases are TGCAGTGCTACGGGCGGGGGGGACGAGCAGTACTTC.

As for this clonotype: A much larger clone differs from this one at a single base, so this may be a read error. This chain uses TRBV7-3 with TRBJ2-3, with D maybe TRBD2 (6 bases). The CDR3 extends over 14 amino acids. Per germline, CDR1 SGHTA and CDR2 FQGTGA. As DNA, the CDR3 is TGTGCCAGCAGCTCGGGGTTCGGGAGAGATACGCGGTATTTT. It codes for CASSSGFGRDTRYF.

As regards this clonotype: This clone may be a read error of a much larger clone one base away. The rearrangement links TRBV18 to TRBJ2-1; perhaps TRBD2 as D (7 bases). The CDR3 has 18 residues. The V gene lost 5 bases and the J gene lost 6 bases, with 26 bases spanning the gap. Germline lookup yields CDR1 KGHSH and CDR2 LQKENI. DNA of the CDR3: TGTGCCAGCTCAAGTGATGCTTTTATGGGGGGGCCATCCAATGAGCAGTTCTTC. As protein: CASSSDAFMGGPSNEQFF.